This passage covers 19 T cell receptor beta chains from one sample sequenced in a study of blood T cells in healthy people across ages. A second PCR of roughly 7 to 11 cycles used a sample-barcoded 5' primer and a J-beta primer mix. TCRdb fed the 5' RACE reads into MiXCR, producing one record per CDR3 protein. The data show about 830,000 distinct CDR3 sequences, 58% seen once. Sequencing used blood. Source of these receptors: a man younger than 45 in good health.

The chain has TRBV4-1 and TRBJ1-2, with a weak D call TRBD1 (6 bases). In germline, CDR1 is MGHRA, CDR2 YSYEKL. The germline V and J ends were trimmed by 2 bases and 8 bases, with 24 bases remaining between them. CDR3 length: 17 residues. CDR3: CASSQPLGGRETRGYTF. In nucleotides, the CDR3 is TGCGCCAGCAGCCAACCACTGGGGGGCAGGGAAACTCGGGGCTACACCTTC.

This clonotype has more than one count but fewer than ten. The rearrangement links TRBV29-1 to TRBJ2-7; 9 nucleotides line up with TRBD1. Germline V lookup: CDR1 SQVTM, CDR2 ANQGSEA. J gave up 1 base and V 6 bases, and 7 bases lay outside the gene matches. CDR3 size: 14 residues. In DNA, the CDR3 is TGCAGCGTCGGGCACAGGGGGCTTTCCTACGAGCAGTACTTC. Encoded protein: CSVGHRGLSYEQYF.

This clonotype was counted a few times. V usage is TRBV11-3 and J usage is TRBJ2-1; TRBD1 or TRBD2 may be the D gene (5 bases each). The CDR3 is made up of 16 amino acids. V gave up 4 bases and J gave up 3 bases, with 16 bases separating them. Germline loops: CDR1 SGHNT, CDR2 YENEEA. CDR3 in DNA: TGTGCCAGCAGCTCCAACCTTGCAGGGAGCTACAATGAGCAGTTCTTC. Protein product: CASSSNLAGSYNEQFF.

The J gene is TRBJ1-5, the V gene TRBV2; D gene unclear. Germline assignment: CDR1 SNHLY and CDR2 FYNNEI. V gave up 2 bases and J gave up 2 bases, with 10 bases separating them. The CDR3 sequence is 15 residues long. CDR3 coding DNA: TGTGCCAGCAGTGAATCGGTTAGGGGCAATCAGCCCCAGCATTTT. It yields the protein CASSESVRGNQPQHF.

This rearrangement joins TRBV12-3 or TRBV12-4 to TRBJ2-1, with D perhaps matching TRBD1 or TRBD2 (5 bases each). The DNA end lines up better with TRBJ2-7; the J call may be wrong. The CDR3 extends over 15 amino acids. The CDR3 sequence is CASSNKGTALNEQYF. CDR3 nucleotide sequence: TGTGCCAGCAGCAATAAAGGGACCGCGTTGAATGAGCAGTACTTC.

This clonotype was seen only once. The CDR3: CATSNGGRGEQFF. The CDR3 region has the DNA TGTGCCACCAGCAACGGTGGACGAGGTGAGCAGTTCTTC. This chain connects TRBV15 to TRBJ2-1; D ambiguous. Germline V gene sequence: CDR1 LNHNV, CDR2 YYDKDF (reference sequence). The CDR3 is 13 residues long. The V end was cut by 4 bases, the J end by 9 bases, with 13 bases between.

The CDR3 region is CASSSNREGSYGYTF. For the CDR3, the DNA is TGTGCCAGCAGCTCAAACAGGGAAGGGAGCTATGGCTACACCTTC. The rearrangement uses TRBV5-6 and TRBJ1-2; possible D gene TRBD1, 6 bases. CDR1 and CDR2 (germline): SGHDT, YYEEEE. V was pared by 3 bases and J by 4 bases, with 16 bases between. The CDR3 consists of 15 residues. Filled out from reference TRBV5-6 and TRBJ1-2, the complete variable domain reads DAGVTQSPTHLIKTRGQQVTLRCSPKSGHDTVSWYQQALGQGPQFIFQYYEEEERQRGNFPDRFSGHQFPNYSSELNVNALLLGDSALYLCASSSNREGSYGYTFGSGTRLTVV.

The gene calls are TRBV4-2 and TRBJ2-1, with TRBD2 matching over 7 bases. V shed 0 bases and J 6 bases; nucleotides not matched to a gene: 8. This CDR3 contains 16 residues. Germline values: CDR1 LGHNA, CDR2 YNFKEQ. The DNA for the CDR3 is TGTGCCAGCAGCCAAGATCAGGCTGGACTAGGCAATGAGCAGTTCTTC. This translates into CASSQDQAGLGNEQFF.

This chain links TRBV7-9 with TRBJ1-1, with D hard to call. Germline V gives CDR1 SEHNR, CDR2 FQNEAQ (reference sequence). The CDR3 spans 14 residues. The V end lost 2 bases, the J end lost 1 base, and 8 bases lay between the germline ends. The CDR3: CASSLIPGNTEAFF. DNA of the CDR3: TGTGCCAGCAGCTTAATCCCAGGGAACACTGAAGCTTTCTTT.

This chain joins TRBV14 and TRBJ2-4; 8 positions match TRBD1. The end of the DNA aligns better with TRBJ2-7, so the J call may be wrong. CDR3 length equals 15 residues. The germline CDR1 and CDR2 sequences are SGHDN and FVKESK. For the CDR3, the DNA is TGTGCCAGCAGCCGGATTGCGGACAGGGAGCACGAGCAGTACTTC. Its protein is CASSRIADREHEQYF.

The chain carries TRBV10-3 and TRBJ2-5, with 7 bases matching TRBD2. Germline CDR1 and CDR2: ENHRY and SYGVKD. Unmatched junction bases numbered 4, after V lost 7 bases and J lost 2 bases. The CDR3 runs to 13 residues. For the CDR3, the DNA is TGTGCCATCATGGCGGGAGCTCAAGAGACCCAGTACTTC. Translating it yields CAIMAGAQETQYF.

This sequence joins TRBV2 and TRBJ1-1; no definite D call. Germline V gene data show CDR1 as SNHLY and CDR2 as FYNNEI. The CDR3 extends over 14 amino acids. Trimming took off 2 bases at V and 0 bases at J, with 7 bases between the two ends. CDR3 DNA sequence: TGTGCCAGCAGTGAAACAGAAATGAACACTGAAGCTTTCTTT. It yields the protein CASSETEMNTEAFF.

The CDR3 DNA reads TGCAGTGCACTCGGTTGGGACCACAATGAGCAGTTCTTC. Translation gives CSALGWDHNEQFF. V is TRBV20-1 and J is TRBJ2-1; tentatively, D is TRBD1 or TRBD2 (5 bases each). This CDR3 contains 13 residues. The ends were cut back, 6 bases at V and 5 bases at J, with 14 bases in the middle. From germline, CDR1 is DFQATT and CDR2 SNEGSKA (reference sequence).

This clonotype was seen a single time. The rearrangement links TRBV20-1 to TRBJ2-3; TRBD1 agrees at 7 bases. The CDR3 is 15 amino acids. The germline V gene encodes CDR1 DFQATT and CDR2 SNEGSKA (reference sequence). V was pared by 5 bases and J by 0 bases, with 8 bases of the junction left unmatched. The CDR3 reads CSARRQGSSTDTQYF. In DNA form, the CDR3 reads TGCAGTGCTCGGAGACAGGGCTCAAGCACAGATACGCAGTATTTT.

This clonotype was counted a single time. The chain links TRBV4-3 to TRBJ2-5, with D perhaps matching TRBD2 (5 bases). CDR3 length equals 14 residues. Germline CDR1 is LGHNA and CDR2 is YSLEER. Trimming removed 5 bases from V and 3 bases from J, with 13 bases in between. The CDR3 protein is CASSSSLAEETQYF. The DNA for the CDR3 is TGCGCCAGCAGCTCCTCCCTAGCTGAAGAGACCCAGTACTTC.

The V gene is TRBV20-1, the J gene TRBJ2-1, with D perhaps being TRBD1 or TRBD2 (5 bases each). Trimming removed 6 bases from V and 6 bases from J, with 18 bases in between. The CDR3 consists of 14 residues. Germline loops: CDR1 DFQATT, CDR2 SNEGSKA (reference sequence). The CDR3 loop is CSAPREGTINEQFF. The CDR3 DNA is TGCAGTGCCCCCCGTGAGGGGACCATCAATGAGCAGTTCTTC.

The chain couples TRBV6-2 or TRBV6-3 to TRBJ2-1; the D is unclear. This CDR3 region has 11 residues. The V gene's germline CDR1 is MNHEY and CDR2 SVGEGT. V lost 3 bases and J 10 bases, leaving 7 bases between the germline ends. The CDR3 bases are TGTGCCAGCAGTTATCTTCGGGAGCAGTTCTTC. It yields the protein CASSYLREQFF.

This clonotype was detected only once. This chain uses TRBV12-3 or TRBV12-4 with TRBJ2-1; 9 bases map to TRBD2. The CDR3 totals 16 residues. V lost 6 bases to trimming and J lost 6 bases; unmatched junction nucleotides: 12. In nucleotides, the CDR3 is TGTGCCAGCAGCCGAGCCCCGGGACTAGCATCCAATGAGCAGTTCTTC. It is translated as CASSRAPGLASNEQFF.

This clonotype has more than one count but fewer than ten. As DNA, the CDR3 is TGTGCCAGCAGCTTAGGGGCTTCAGATACGCAGTATTTT. Residues: CASSLGASDTQYF. The chain combines TRBV7-7 with TRBJ2-3; D is unresolved. V lost 1 base and J 4 bases, leaving 6 bases between the germline ends. The CDR3 loop spans 13 amino acids. CDR1 is SSHAT, CDR2 FNYEAQ, per germline (reference sequence).